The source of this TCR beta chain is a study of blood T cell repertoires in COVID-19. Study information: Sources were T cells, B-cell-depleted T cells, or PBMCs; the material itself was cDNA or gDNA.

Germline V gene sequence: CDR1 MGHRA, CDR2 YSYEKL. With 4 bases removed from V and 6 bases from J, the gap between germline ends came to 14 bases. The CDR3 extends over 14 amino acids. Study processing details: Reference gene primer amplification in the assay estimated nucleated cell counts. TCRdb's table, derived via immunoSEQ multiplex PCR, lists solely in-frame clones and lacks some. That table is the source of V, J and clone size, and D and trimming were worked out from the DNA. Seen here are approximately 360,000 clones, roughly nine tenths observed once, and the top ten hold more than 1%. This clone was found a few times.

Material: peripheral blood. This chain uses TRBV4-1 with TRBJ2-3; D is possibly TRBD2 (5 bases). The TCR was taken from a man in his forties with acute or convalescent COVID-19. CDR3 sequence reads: CASSPPGPGDTQYF. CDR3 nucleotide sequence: TGCGCCAGCAGCCCCCCTGGCCCGGGGGATACGCAGTATTTT.